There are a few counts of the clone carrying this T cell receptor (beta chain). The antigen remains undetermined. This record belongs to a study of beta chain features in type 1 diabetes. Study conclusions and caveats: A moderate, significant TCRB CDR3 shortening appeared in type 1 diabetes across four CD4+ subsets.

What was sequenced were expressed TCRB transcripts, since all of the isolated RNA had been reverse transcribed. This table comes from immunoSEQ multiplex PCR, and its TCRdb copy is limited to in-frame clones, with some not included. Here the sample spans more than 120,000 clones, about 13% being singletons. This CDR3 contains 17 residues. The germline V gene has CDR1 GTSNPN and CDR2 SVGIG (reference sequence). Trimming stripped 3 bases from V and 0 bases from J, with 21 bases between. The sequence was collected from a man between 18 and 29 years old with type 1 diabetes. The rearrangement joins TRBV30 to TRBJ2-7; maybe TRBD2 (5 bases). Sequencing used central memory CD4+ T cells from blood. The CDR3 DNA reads TGTGCCTGGAGCCCTCCCCGGGGAAGGAAGAGCTCCTACGAGCAGTACTTC. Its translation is CAWSPPRGRKSSYEQYF.